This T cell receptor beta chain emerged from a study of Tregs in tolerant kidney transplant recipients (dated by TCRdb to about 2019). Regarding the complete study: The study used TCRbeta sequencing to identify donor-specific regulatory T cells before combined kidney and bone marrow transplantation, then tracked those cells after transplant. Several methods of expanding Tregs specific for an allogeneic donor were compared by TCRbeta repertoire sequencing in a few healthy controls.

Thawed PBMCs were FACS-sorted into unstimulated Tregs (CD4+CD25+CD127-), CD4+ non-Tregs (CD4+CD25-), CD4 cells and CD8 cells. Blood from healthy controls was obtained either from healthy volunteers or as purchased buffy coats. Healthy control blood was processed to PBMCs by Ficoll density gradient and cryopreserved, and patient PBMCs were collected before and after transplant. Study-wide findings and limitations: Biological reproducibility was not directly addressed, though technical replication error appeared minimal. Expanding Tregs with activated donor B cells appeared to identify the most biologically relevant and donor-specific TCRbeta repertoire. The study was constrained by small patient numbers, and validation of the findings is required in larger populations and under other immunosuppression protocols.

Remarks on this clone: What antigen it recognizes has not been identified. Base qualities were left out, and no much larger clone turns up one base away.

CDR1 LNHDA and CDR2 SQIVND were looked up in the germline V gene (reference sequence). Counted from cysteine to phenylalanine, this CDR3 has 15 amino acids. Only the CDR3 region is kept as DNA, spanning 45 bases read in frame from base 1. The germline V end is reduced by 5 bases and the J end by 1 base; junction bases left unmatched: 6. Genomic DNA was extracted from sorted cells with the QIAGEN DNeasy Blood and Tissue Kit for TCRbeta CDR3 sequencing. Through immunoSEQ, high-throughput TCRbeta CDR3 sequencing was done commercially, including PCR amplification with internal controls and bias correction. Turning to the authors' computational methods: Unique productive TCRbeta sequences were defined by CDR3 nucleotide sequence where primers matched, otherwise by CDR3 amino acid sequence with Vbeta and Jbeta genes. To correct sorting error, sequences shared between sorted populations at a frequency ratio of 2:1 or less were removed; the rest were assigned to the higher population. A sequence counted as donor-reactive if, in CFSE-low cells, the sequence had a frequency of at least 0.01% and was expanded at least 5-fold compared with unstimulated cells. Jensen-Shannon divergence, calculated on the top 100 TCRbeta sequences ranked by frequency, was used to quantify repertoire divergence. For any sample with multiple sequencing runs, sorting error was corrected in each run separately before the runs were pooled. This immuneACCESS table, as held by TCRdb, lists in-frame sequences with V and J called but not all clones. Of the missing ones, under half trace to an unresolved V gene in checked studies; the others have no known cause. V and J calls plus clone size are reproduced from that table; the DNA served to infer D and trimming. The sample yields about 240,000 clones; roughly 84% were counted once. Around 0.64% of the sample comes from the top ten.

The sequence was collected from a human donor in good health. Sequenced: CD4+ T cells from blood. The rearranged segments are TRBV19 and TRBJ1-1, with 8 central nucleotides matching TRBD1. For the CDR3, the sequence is CASSSPGTGNTEAFF. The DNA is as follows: TGTGCCAGTAGTTCACCCGGGACAGGGAACACTGAAGCTTTCTTT.